The TCR beta chain described here comes from a study of blood T cell repertoires in COVID-19. The ends were cut back, 5 bases at V and 2 bases at J, with 18 bases in the middle. The CDR3 spans 16 residues. Germline V CDR1 and CDR2: SEHNR, FQNEAQ (reference sequence). Per the original methods: Reference gene primer amplification yielded estimated nucleated cell counts. Profiled with immunoSEQ multiplex PCR; TCRdb holds only in-frame clones, not every one. That table supplies the V and J calls and clone size; D and trimming were determined from the DNA. The sample lists about 200,000 clones, about four fifths occurring once.

The sample was peripheral blood. The chain links TRBV7-9 to TRBJ1-1; maybe TRBD1 (6 bases). The TCR originated in a middle-aged woman with active or convalescent COVID-19. As DNA, the CDR3 is TGTGCCAGCAGCCTTATAACGGGGGGCCCAAACACTGAAGCTTTCTTT. Its translation: CASSLITGGPNTEAFF.